The clone carrying this TCR beta chain was picked up many times. Antigen specificity is unknown. Mismatch with germline at one junction end may stem from a read error. This entry is derived from a study of blood T cells in healthy people across ages. General observations from the study: Changes seen in expanded clonotypes were possibly confounded by donor CMV status left unknown.

The CDR3 length is 14 residues. Looked up from germline, CDR1 is SGHRS and CDR2 is YFSETQ. A sample-barcoded 5' primer and a J-beta primer mix were used in a second PCR of about 7 to 12 cycles. All cDNA molecules were each tagged by a template-switch adaptor with 12 random nucleotides. Individual samples furnished no less than 2.5 million CDR3-containing paired-end reads apiece. TCRdb ran MiXCR on the 5' RACE reads and lists one entry per CDR3 protein. The sample consists of over 750,000 distinct CDR3 sequences, around a quarter of them appearing once. These data were likewise used in another study, on T cells of mothers and their children. That work adds: cDNA synthesis used all extracted RNA, approximately 1.5 ug per 15 ul.

The sequenced material came from blood. The V call is TRBV5-1, the J call TRBJ2-5; no clear D gene. The clonotype was recovered from a boy between 10 and 17 years old in good health. The CDR3 DNA reads TGTGCCAGCAGCTTGGGTAGAAACCAAGAGACCCAGTACTTC. Protein: CASSLGRNQETQYF.